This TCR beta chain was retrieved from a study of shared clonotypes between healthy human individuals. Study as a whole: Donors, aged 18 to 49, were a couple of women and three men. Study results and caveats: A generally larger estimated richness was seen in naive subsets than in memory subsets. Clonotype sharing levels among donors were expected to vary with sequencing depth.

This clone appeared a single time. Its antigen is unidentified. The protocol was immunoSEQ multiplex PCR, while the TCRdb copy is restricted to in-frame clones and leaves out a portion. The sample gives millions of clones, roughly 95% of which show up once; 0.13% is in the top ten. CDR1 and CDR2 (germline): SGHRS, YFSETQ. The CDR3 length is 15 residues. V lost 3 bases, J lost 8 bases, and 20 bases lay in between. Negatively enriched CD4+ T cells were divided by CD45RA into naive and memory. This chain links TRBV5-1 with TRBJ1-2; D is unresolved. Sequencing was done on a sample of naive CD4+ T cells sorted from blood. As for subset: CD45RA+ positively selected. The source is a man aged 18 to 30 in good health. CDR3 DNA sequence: TGCGCCAGCAGCTCCGGCCTATCCCAACTGTGGGGCTACACCTTC. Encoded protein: CASSSGLSQLWGYTF.